Each of the 6 T cell receptor beta chains below was sequenced from the same sample in a study of CD8 T cells in Susac syndrome. RNA amounts of roughly 0.5 to 1 ug underwent reverse transcription with random hexamers. TCRdb redid the calling of the immunoSEQ multiplex PCR reads with MiXCR, one entry per CDR3 protein. The sample gives 400,000 or so distinct CDR3 sequences, about 85% of which show up once; 0.09% to 0.15% is in the top ten. Sequencing used CD8+ T cells from PBMCs. These receptors all stem from a human donor with multiple sclerosis.

V gene TRBV24-1 combines with J gene TRBJ2-2, with D perhaps matching TRBD1 (6 bases). This CDR3 has 15 residues. Deletions cut 2 bases from V and 5 bases from J, with 11 bases between. Germline V gives CDR1 KGHDR, CDR2 SFDVKD. Here the CDR3 DNA reads TGTGCCACCAGTGATTCCCAGGGGTATACCGGGGAGCTGTTTTTT. It is translated as CATSDSQGYTGELFF.

The rearrangement uses TRBV2 and TRBJ2-5, with D unresolved. CDR3 length: 13 residues. Per the germline V gene, CDR1 is SNHLY and CDR2 is FYNNEI. Trimming took off 3 bases at V and 5 bases at J, with 10 bases between the two ends. CDR3 in amino acids: CASSETPRETQYF. CDR3 nucleotides: TGTGCCAGCAGTGAGACACCTAGGGAGACCCAGTACTTC.

V usage is TRBV6-5 and J usage is TRBJ2-1, with D hard to call. The V gene lost 0 bases and the J gene lost 6 bases, with 15 bases spanning the gap. Germline-derived CDR1 and CDR2 are MNHEY and SVGAGI. This CDR3 is built from 16 residues. The CDR3 region is CASSYSLAAWANEQFF. The CDR3 nucleotides are TGTGCCAGCAGTTACTCATTGGCGGCTTGGGCCAATGAGCAGTTCTTC.

The chain employs TRBV27 and TRBJ2-1; D unresolved. CDR1 MNHEY and CDR2 SMNVEV come from the germline V gene (reference sequence). V shed 7 bases and J shed 5 bases, with 12 bases lying between them. The CDR3 is made up of 13 amino acids. The CDR3 is CASTPTSNNEQFF. In nucleotides, the CDR3 is TGTGCCAGCACCCCCACTTCAAACAATGAGCAGTTCTTC.

The genes are TRBV11-3 and TRBJ2-2; a possible D gene is TRBD2 (5 bases). The CDR3 runs to 17 residues. Germline CDR1 reads SGHNT; CDR2 reads YENEEA. The V and J ends lost 4 bases and 1 base respectively, with 16 bases between them. The CDR3 DNA sequence: TGTGCCAGCAGCTCGGACCCATTCAGCGGGAACACCGGGGAGCTGTTTTTT. Translation: CASSSDPFSGNTGELFF.

The genes are TRBV18 and TRBJ1-6; D is unclear. In germline, CDR1 is KGHSH, CDR2 LQKENI. The CDR3 has 15 residues. V was pared by 3 bases and J by 5 bases, with 11 bases between. CDR3 DNA sequence: TGTGCCAGCTCACCTACTTTTCAGGATAATTCACCCCTCCACTTT. Protein: CASSPTFQDNSPLHF. Combining the CDR3 with reference TRBV18 and TRBJ1-6 gives the whole variable domain NAGVMQNPRHLVRRRGQEARLRCSPMKGHSHVYWYRQLPEEGLKFMVYLQKENIIDESGMPKERFSAEFPKEGPSILRIQQVVRGDSAAYFCASSPTFQDNSPLHFGNGTRLTVT.